These 20 T cell receptor beta chains originate from one sample sequenced in a study of OX40 agonist ivuxolimab in advanced cancers. The library relied on the immunoSEQ multiplex PCR assay. TCRdb provides this immuneACCESS table in a form limited to in-frame rearrangements. Some clones are lacking; in checked studies, under half of them reflect an unresolved V gene, and why the rest are absent is not known. The sample profile shows more than 45,000 clones; approximately 90% of them were found once. The ten biggest clones cover around 19% of the sample. This specimen consisted of CD4+ or CD8+ T cells sorted from blood, obtained in a trial of the OX40 agonist ivuxolimab. These receptor sequences come from an adult with an advanced solid tumor such as melanoma, head and neck, liver or kidney cancer.

This chain uses TRBV6-4 with TRBJ1-2, with D perhaps matching TRBD1 (5 bases). The length of the CDR3 is 15 residues. CDR1 and CDR2 from the germline V gene are MRHNA and SNTAGT. V gave up 3 bases and J gave up 1 base, with 12 bases separating them. The CDR3 sequence is CASSEQWGLNYGYTF. The CDR3 nucleotides are TGTGCCAGCAGTGAGCAATGGGGCCTTAACTATGGCTACACCTTC.

The chain joins TRBV11-2 to TRBJ1-1; D gene uncertain. In germline, CDR1 is SGHAT, CDR2 FQNNGV. The V gene lost 10 bases and the J gene lost 6 bases, with 12 bases spanning the gap. This CDR3 region has 11 residues. CDR3 nucleotide sequence: TGTGCCACCACCACGGGCTCTGAAGCTTTCTTT. This gives the protein CATTTGSEAFF.

The V gene is TRBV27, the J gene TRBJ2-1, with 10 bases that match TRBD1. This CDR3 spans 16 amino acids. Germline values: CDR1 MNHEY, CDR2 SMNVEV (reference sequence). The V and J ends lost 7 bases and 2 bases, in that order; junction bases with no gene match: 8. CDR3 sequence reads: CASTQGGTGAYNEQFF. CDR3 nucleotide sequence: TGTGCCAGCACCCAAGGAGGGACAGGGGCCTACAATGAGCAGTTCTTC.

This clone was seen only once. The chain is built from TRBV9 and TRBJ2-7; 10 nucleotides align to TRBD2. CDR3 length equals 15 residues. Germline loops: CDR1 SGDLS, CDR2 YYNGEE. J gave up 3 bases and V 0 bases, and 3 bases lay outside the gene matches. CDR3 region: CASSVGSSGGYEQYF. The CDR3 DNA follows: TGTGCCAGCAGCGTAGGATCTAGCGGGGGCTACGAGCAGTACTTC. Full variable domain (missing parts from reference TRBV9 and TRBJ2-7): DSGVTQTPKHLITATGQRVTLRCSPRSGDLSVYWYQQSLDQGLQFLIQYYNGEERAKGNILERFSAQQFPDLHSELNLSSLELGDSALYFCASSVGSSGGYEQYFGPGTRLTVT.

The chain carries TRBV6-6 and TRBJ2-3, with a possible D match to TRBD2 (5 bases). Germline CDR1 and CDR2: MNHNY and SVGAGI (reference sequence). Trimming stripped 8 bases from V and 7 bases from J, with 7 bases between. CDR3 length: 10 amino acids. CDR3 protein: CASRGYTQYF. DNA of the CDR3: TGTGCCAGCCGGGGATATACGCAGTATTTT.

The chain combines TRBV29-1 with TRBJ2-7; 11 bases are shared with TRBD1. This CDR3 is built from 12 residues. Germline assignment: CDR1 SQVTM and CDR2 ANQGSEA. J gave up 6 bases and V 7 bases, and 5 bases lay outside the gene matches. The CDR3 loop reads CSAGQGGGEQYF. CDR3 DNA: TGCAGCGCGGGACAGGGGGGGGGCGAGCAGTACTTC.

The V and J genes are TRBV28 and TRBJ2-1; 14 bases map to TRBD2. The CDR3 runs 17 residues. Germline V CDR1 and CDR2: MDHEN, SYDVKM. V shed 6 bases, J shed 7 bases, and the junction held 11 bases outside the gene matches. CDR3: CASSPMTSGRVRNEQFF. CDR3 sequence (DNA): TGTGCCAGCAGCCCCATGACTAGCGGGAGGGTCAGAAATGAGCAGTTCTTC.

The chain combines TRBV2 with TRBJ2-7; D unclear. V lost 6 bases and J 3 bases, leaving 3 bases between the germline ends. Germline CDR1 SNHLY, CDR2 FYNNEI. The CDR3 is 10 amino acids. CDR3 region: CASRGYEQYF. The CDR3 bases are TGTGCCAGCAGGGGCTACGAGCAGTACTTC.

J is TRBJ2-7 and V is TRBV19; TRBD2 matches at 7 bases. V shed 5 bases, J shed 3 bases, and the junction held 7 bases outside the gene matches. This CDR3 comprises 14 residues. The germline V gene encodes CDR1 LNHDA and CDR2 SQIVND (reference sequence). As DNA, the CDR3 is TGTGCCAGTAGTCCCGGGGGGTTTGACTACGAGCAGTACTTC. It is translated as CASSPGGFDYEQYF.

The chain has TRBV5-1 and TRBJ2-5; D gene ambiguous. From germline, CDR1 is SGHRS and CDR2 YFSETQ. This CDR3 contains 11 residues. V was cut by 1 base and J by 4 bases, with 2 bases left in between. This CDR3 reads CASSLSETQYF. The CDR3 DNA follows: TGCGCCAGCAGCTTGTCAGAGACCCAGTACTTC.

This rearrangement joins TRBV11-2 to TRBJ2-4; D is unclear. The germline V and J ends were trimmed by 3 bases and 0 bases, with 6 bases remaining between them. The CDR3 length is 14 residues. Germline-derived CDR1 and CDR2 are SGHAT and FQNNGV. The CDR3 sequence is CASSFSGAKNIQYF. As DNA, the CDR3 is TGTGCCAGCAGCTTCTCAGGAGCCAAAAACATTCAGTACTTC.

In its sample, this clone ranks as medium-sized. The chain has TRBV14 and TRBJ1-1, with D unresolved. Germline assignment: CDR1 SGHDN and CDR2 FVKESK. Trimming left V 4 bases short and J 0 bases short, with 9 bases between. CDR3 length: 14 amino acids. Here the CDR3 reads CASSLQRVNTEAFF. In nucleotides, the CDR3 is TGTGCCAGCAGCCTGCAACGGGTGAACACTGAAGCTTTCTTT.

This clone is labeled medium-sized. This rearrangement joins TRBV27 to TRBJ1-1; a weak D match, TRBD1 (6 bases). CDR3 size: 14 residues. Germline assignment: CDR1 MNHEY and CDR2 SMNVEV (reference sequence). The ends were cut back, 2 bases at V and 4 bases at J, with 11 bases in the middle. As DNA, the CDR3 is TGTGCCAGCAGTTTAGGGGGCCCGAGCACTGAAGCTTTCTTT. Translation: CASSLGGPSTEAFF.

The gene calls are TRBV29-1 and TRBJ1-1; D possibly corresponds to TRBD1 (5 bases). CDR3 length: 13 residues. Trimming left V 0 bases short and J 4 bases short, with 9 bases between. The germline CDR1 and CDR2 sequences are SQVTM and ANQGSEA. CDR3: CSVEDMGGTEAFF. In DNA form, the CDR3 reads TGCAGCGTTGAAGATATGGGGGGCACTGAAGCTTTCTTT.

Concerning this clone itself: Compared with germline, one end of the junction differs, possibly owing to a read error. The chain employs TRBV11-2 and TRBJ2-1; the D gene is possibly TRBD1 (6 bases). Germline lookup yields CDR1 SGHAT and CDR2 FQNNGV. The CDR3 has 13 amino acids. The CDR3 bases are TGTGCCAGCCGCTTACAGGGCTCGGGTGAGCAGTTCTTC. Translating gives CASRLQGSGEQFF. Full variable domain (missing parts from reference TRBV11-2 and TRBJ2-1): EAGVAQSPRYKIIEKRQSVAFWCNPISGHATLYWYQQILGQGPKLLIQFQNNGVVDDSQLPKDRFSAERLKGVDSTLKIQPAKLEDSAVYLCASRLQGSGEQFFGPGTRLTVL.

The chain recombines TRBV6-6 with TRBJ2-1; TRBD1 agrees at 7 bases. The CDR3 sequence is 16 residues long. Per germline, CDR1 MNHNY and CDR2 SVGAGI (reference sequence). The junction had 9 bases not matched to a gene; V was cut back by 0 bases and J by 7 bases. Here the CDR3 reads CASSYSNRGGGNEQFF. The CDR3, as DNA: TGTGCCAGCAGTTACTCGAACAGGGGCGGTGGGAATGAGCAGTTCTTC.

This chain uses TRBV27 with TRBJ2-5; the match to TRBD1 covers 9 bases. Germline V gene data show CDR1 as MNHEY and CDR2 as SMNVEV (reference sequence). The trim removed 5 bases at V and 4 bases at J, leaving 8 bases unmatched. The CDR3 runs to 15 residues. The CDR3 loop is CASSLTGGGGETQYF. The DNA of the CDR3 is TGTGCCAGCAGTCTAACAGGGGGCGGAGGAGAGACCCAGTACTTC.

The J gene is TRBJ2-1, the V gene TRBV28; 8 bases are a match to TRBD2. Germline-derived CDR1 and CDR2 are MDHEN and SYDVKM. This CDR3 is 15 amino acids long. V was clipped by 3 bases and J by 3 bases; unmatched bases: 4. This chain's CDR3 is CASSFLAGVYNEQFF. The CDR3 DNA follows: TGTGCCAGCAGTTTCCTAGCGGGTGTCTACAATGAGCAGTTCTTC.

The chain has TRBV2 and TRBJ2-5, with a weak D call TRBD1 (5 bases). The CDR3 consists of 15 residues. Germline CDR1 and CDR2: SNHLY and FYNNEI. V shed 8 bases and J shed 2 bases, with 18 bases lying between them. The CDR3: CASQGLTPPQETQYF. The CDR3 coding sequence is TGTGCCAGCCAGGGCCTGACCCCACCTCAAGAGACCCAGTACTTC.

The V gene is TRBV7-6, the J gene TRBJ2-2, with TRBD1 identical over 8 bases. Losses at the gene ends were 3 bases for V and 1 base for J; bases not matched to a gene: 7. Germline CDR1 is SGHVS and CDR2 is FNYEAQ. This CDR3 has 17 amino acids. CDR3 protein: CASSLNSGGLNTGELFF. CDR3 DNA sequence: TGTGCCAGCAGCTTGAATTCAGGGGGCCTGAACACCGGGGAGCTGTTTTTT.